A selection of T cell receptor beta chains follows, all from one sample in a study of blood T cell repertoires in COVID-19. The table came from immunoSEQ multiplex PCR; TCRdb's copy has only in-frame clones and leaves some out. The sample includes 100,000 to 150,000 clones, around 86% of them seen just once. The sequenced sample consisted of peripheral blood. These receptors originate from a man in his sixties with acute or convalescent COVID-19. CDR3s include the opening cysteine and the closing phenylalanine or tryptophan. Each record gives: J gene, clone size, V gene, D gene, CDR3 DNA, CDR3 protein. The D gene is left open where the match is weak. The size of a clone is reported for some rows only, either as once, few or many, or as a class for expanded clones.

J gene: TRBJ2-2
clone size: NA
V gene: TRBV19
D gene: TRBD2
CDR3 DNA: TGTGCCAGTAAACGGGGGAGGGCCACCGGGGAGCTGTTTTTT
CDR3 protein: CASKRGRATGELFF

J gene: TRBJ2-7
clone size: NA
V gene: TRBV27
D gene: TRBD2
CDR3 DNA: TGTGCCAGCAGTCCGATCGGACTAGGCGGGTCCTACGAGCAGTACTTC
CDR3 protein: CASSPIGLGGSYEQYF

J gene: TRBJ1-2
clone size: once
V gene: TRBV5-1
D gene: TRBD1
CDR3 DNA: TGCGCCAGCAGCTTTCTACAGGGGGAAGGAGGCTACACCTTC
CDR3 protein: CASSFLQGEGGYTF

J gene: TRBJ2-1
clone size: NA
V gene: TRBV7-7
D gene: NA
CDR3 DNA: TGTGCTAGCAGCTTAGCCAGGGAAGGCAATGAGCAGTTCTTC
CDR3 protein: CASSLAREGNEQFF

J gene: TRBJ1-2
clone size: few
V gene: TRBV10-3
D gene: NA
CDR3 DNA: TGTGCCATGCGCCCGGCGGGGGGTAGCTACACCTTC
CDR3 protein: CAMRPAGGSYTF

J gene: TRBJ1-4
clone size: NA
V gene: TRBV4-1
D gene: NA
CDR3 DNA: TGCGCCAGCAGCCCTCTAGTAGGAACTAATGAAAAACTGTTTTTT
CDR3 protein: CASSPLVGTNEKLFF

J gene: TRBJ2-3
clone size: NA
V gene: TRBV27
D gene: NA
CDR3 DNA: TGTGCCAGCAGTTTGAGGACTAGCACAGATACGCAGTATTTT
CDR3 protein: CASSLRTSTDTQYF

J gene: TRBJ2-3
clone size: once
V gene: TRBV3-1/TRBV3-2
D gene: NA
CDR3 DNA: TGTGCCAGCAGCCGTGGGGGGTCCTTTAGCACAGATACGCAGTATTTT
CDR3 protein: CASSRGGSFSTDTQYF

J gene: TRBJ1-2
clone size: NA
V gene: TRBV28
D gene: NA
CDR3 DNA: TGTGCCAGCAGTGCCCAGGTTAACTATGGCTACACCTTC
CDR3 protein: CASSAQVNYGYTF

J gene: TRBJ2-1
clone size: NA
V gene: TRBV6-2/TRBV6-3
D gene: TRBD2
CDR3 DNA: TGTGCCAGCAGTGGGAGGGTCGATGAGCAGTTCTTC
CDR3 protein: CASSGRVDEQFF

J gene: TRBJ1-2
clone size: NA
V gene: TRBV24-1
D gene: NA
CDR3 DNA: TGTGCCCCCCGAAGGGACACGGACTATGGCTACACCTTC
CDR3 protein: CAPRRDTDYGYTF

J gene: TRBJ1-2
clone size: NA
V gene: TRBV3-1/TRBV3-2
D gene: NA
CDR3 DNA: TGTGCCAGCAGCCAAGATTTGGAGGGACGCGGCTACACCTTC
CDR3 protein: CASSQDLEGRGYTF

J gene: TRBJ2-1
clone size: once
V gene: TRBV10-1
D gene: TRBD2
CDR3 DNA: TGCGCCAGCAGTGATAGCGGGAGACCTTACAATGAGCAGTTCTTC
CDR3 protein: CASSDSGRPYNEQFF

J gene: TRBJ2-7
clone size: NA
V gene: TRBV19
D gene: TRBD1
CDR3 DNA: TGTGCCAGTAGCCCGAGTGGGACAGGGGCCTACGAGCAGTACTTC
CDR3 protein: CASSPSGTGAYEQYF

J gene: TRBJ1-2
clone size: NA
V gene: TRBV12-2
D gene: NA
CDR3 DNA: TGTGCAAGTCGCTTAACAAAGGACAGGGTCTATGGCTACACCTTC
CDR3 protein: CASRLTKDRVYGYTF

J gene: TRBJ1-1
clone size: NA
V gene: TRBV27
D gene: NA
CDR3 DNA: TGTGCCAGCAGTGGGGGGATGAACACTGAAGCTTTCTTT
CDR3 protein: CASSGGMNTEAFF

J gene: TRBJ1-2
clone size: NA
V gene: TRBV4-1
D gene: TRBD1
CDR3 DNA: TGCGCCAGCAGCCAAGGGACAGGGGGCGAATCTGGCTACACCTTC
CDR3 protein: CASSQGTGGESGYTF

J gene: TRBJ1-6
clone size: NA
V gene: TRBV2
D gene: NA
CDR3 DNA: TGTGCCAGCAACGGGGGTGGCGGGAATTCACCCCTCCACTTT
CDR3 protein: CASNGGGGNSPLHF

J gene: TRBJ2-7
clone size: NA
V gene: TRBV5-1
D gene: NA
CDR3 DNA: TGCGCCAGCAGCTTGTCGGGTTCCTCCTACGAGCAGTACTTC
CDR3 protein: CASSLSGSSYEQYF

J gene: TRBJ2-3
clone size: NA
V gene: TRBV2
D gene: NA
CDR3 DNA: TGTGCCAGCACTCTTGACTTGGGGGGAGATACGCAGTATTTT
CDR3 protein: CASTLDLGGDTQYF

J gene: TRBJ1-5
clone size: NA
V gene: TRBV5-1
D gene: NA
CDR3 DNA: TGCGCCAGCAGCTTGGGGGGGGGCGATCAGCCCCAGCATTTT
CDR3 protein: CASSLGGGDQPQHF

J gene: TRBJ1-2
clone size: NA
V gene: TRBV6-1
D gene: NA
CDR3 DNA: TGTGCCAGCAGTGCCCTGGGAGAGGACCAGATCTATGGCTACACCTTC
CDR3 protein: CASSALGEDQIYGYTF

J gene: TRBJ1-1
clone size: NA
V gene: TRBV30
D gene: TRBD1
CDR3 DNA: TGTGCCTGGAGCTGGACAGGGGGCATGAACACTGAAGCTTTCTTT
CDR3 protein: CAWSWTGGMNTEAFF

J gene: TRBJ2-2
clone size: NA
V gene: TRBV19
D gene: NA
CDR3 DNA: TGTGCCAGTAGTATATGGCCCCCCGGGGAGCTGTTTTTT
CDR3 protein: CASSIWPPGELFF

J gene: TRBJ2-7
clone size: NA
V gene: TRBV27
D gene: NA
CDR3 DNA: TGTGCCAGCAGACCCACGCCCGGCAGGGGTAATGACGAGCAGTACTTC
CDR3 protein: CASRPTPGRGNDEQYF

J gene: TRBJ2-2
clone size: once
V gene: TRBV5-1
D gene: NA
CDR3 DNA: TGCGCCAGCAGTATTACAGGGAACACCGGGGAGCTGTTTTTT
CDR3 protein: CASSITGNTGELFF

J gene: TRBJ1-1
clone size: few
V gene: TRBV9
D gene: NA
CDR3 DNA: TGTGCCAGCGGCGGGTCTCCGCAGTCTGAAGCTTTCTTT
CDR3 protein: CASGGSPQSEAFF

J gene: TRBJ1-2
clone size: NA
V gene: TRBV18
D gene: TRBD1
CDR3 DNA: TGTGCCAGCTCCCAAGAGCGGGGACAGGGGATTTTGGGCTACACCTTC
CDR3 protein: CASSQERGQGILGYTF

J gene: TRBJ2-7
clone size: NA
V gene: TRBV27
D gene: NA
CDR3 DNA: TGTGCCAGCAGTTTACTCAGCTCCTACGAGCAGTACTTC
CDR3 protein: CASSLLSSYEQYF

J gene: TRBJ2-7
clone size: NA
V gene: TRBV3-1/TRBV3-2
D gene: TRBD1
CDR3 DNA: TGTGCCAGCAGCCAGAGAGGGGGCCCCTACGAGCAGTACTTC
CDR3 protein: CASSQRGGPYEQYF

J gene: TRBJ1-2
clone size: few
V gene: TRBV28
D gene: TRBD1
CDR3 DNA: TGTGCCAGCAGGCCCGGGACAGGCTTCAACTATGGCTACACCTTC
CDR3 protein: CASRPGTGFNYGYTF

J gene: TRBJ1-2
clone size: NA
V gene: TRBV28
D gene: NA
CDR3 DNA: TGTGCCAGCAGTTTGGGGCCAGGAGGCTACACCTTC
CDR3 protein: CASSLGPGGYTF

J gene: TRBJ1-1
clone size: NA
V gene: TRBV19
D gene: NA
CDR3 DNA: TGTGCCAGTAGTATGGCCCGGGGAGGGGTGAGAAACACTGAAGCTTTCTTT
CDR3 protein: CASSMARGGVRNTEAFF

J gene: TRBJ2-2
clone size: NA
V gene: TRBV28
D gene: TRBD2
CDR3 DNA: TGTGCCAGCAGTGCCCTATCTAGCGGGGCGAACACCGGGGAGCTGTTTTTT
CDR3 protein: CASSALSSGANTGELFF

J gene: TRBJ1-2
clone size: NA
V gene: TRBV11-1
D gene: TRBD1
CDR3 DNA: TGTGCCAGCAGCTGGGGGACAGGCGTTTTTGATGGCTACACCTTC
CDR3 protein: CASSWGTGVFDGYTF

J gene: TRBJ2-3
clone size: NA
V gene: TRBV5-1
D gene: TRBD2
CDR3 DNA: TGCGCCAGCAGCTTCGGCGACCTAGCGGGGGGGCTCACAGATACGCAGTATTTT
CDR3 protein: CASSFGDLAGGLTDTQYF

J gene: TRBJ1-5
clone size: once
V gene: TRBV5-1
D gene: NA
CDR3 DNA: TGCGCCAGCAGCTTAGGACTTAGCAATCAGCCCCAGCATTTT
CDR3 protein: CASSLGLSNQPQHF

J gene: TRBJ2-7
clone size: once
V gene: TRBV11-2
D gene: TRBD2
CDR3 DNA: TGTGCCAGCAGCTTAGCGGGAGGGCGGTACGAGCAGTACTTC
CDR3 protein: CASSLAGGRYEQYF

J gene: TRBJ1-1
clone size: NA
V gene: TRBV5-1
D gene: TRBD1
CDR3 DNA: TGCGCCAGCAGCTTCGACAGGGTAACCGAAGCTTTCTTT
CDR3 protein: CASSFDRVTEAFF

J gene: TRBJ2-1
clone size: NA
V gene: TRBV19
D gene: TRBD2
CDR3 DNA: TGTGCCAGTAGTGCCCCCGGGACTAGCGGTGGGGATGAGCAGTTCTTC
CDR3 protein: CASSAPGTSGGDEQFF

J gene: TRBJ2-1
clone size: NA
V gene: TRBV18
D gene: NA
CDR3 DNA: TGTGCCAGCTCACCTCTGTCCCAGGACAATGAGCAGTTCTTC
CDR3 protein: CASSPLSQDNEQFF

J gene: TRBJ2-7
clone size: NA
V gene: TRBV2
D gene: TRBD2
CDR3 DNA: TGTGCCAGCACCACAGCTGGGCGGGAGGGCGGTTACGAGCAGTACTTC
CDR3 protein: CASTTAGREGGYEQYF

J gene: TRBJ2-7
clone size: once
V gene: TRBV5-1
D gene: TRBD2
CDR3 DNA: TGCGCCAGCAGCTCGTGGACTAGCGGGAGGGCCGTCGAGCAGTACTTC
CDR3 protein: CASSSWTSGRAVEQYF

J gene: TRBJ2-7
clone size: NA
V gene: TRBV10-2
D gene: NA
CDR3 DNA: TGCGCCAGCAGCTCGGGACTGGACTCCTACGAGCAGTACTTC
CDR3 protein: CASSSGLDSYEQYF

J gene: TRBJ1-2
clone size: NA
V gene: TRBV28
D gene: NA
CDR3 DNA: TGTGCCAGCAGTTTACGGAACTATGGCTACACCTTC
CDR3 protein: CASSLRNYGYTF

J gene: TRBJ2-1
clone size: NA
V gene: TRBV3-1/TRBV3-2
D gene: NA
CDR3 DNA: TGTGCCAGCAGCCAAATCGCGGCCCTGGGCAATGAGCAGTTCTTC
CDR3 protein: CASSQIAALGNEQFF